This T cell receptor beta chain originates from a study of blood T cell repertoires in COVID-19. Per the study methods: How many nucleated cells were present was estimated from reference gene primer amplification. Here immunoSEQ multiplex PCR was the method, and the copy in TCRdb shows in-frame clones only, minus some. For V, J and clone size, that table is used; D and trimming come from the DNA. This sample has approximately 54,000 clones, with approximately 87% found just once. The CDR3 sequence is 16 residues long. V lost 4 bases, J lost 4 bases, and 20 bases lay in between. From germline, CDR1 is SGHRS and CDR2 YFSETQ.

The rearrangement uses TRBV5-1 and TRBJ2-5; D possibly corresponds to TRBD1 (6 bases). This receptor was obtained from a man over 45 with acute or convalescent COVID-19. The sample was peripheral blood. DNA for the CDR3: TGCGCCAGCAGCCGCGAGGGGAGAGGGGGAGTAGAGACCCAGTACTTC. Translating gives CASSREGRGGVETQYF. Full variable domain (remainder filled in from reference TRBV5-1 and TRBJ2-5): KAGVTQTPRYLIKTRGQQVTLSCSPISGHRSVSWYQQTPGQGLQFLFEYFSETQRNKGNFPGRFSGRQFSNSRSEMNVSTLELGDSALYLCASSREGRGGVETQYFGPGTRLLVL.